This TCR beta chain was recorded in a study of technical replicates of blood from a few donors. Per germline, CDR1 SQVTM and CDR2 ANQGSEA. Trimming removed 4 bases at V and 7 bases at J, with 19 bases between. The CDR3 sequence is 14 residues long. Sequencing was performed with immunoSEQ multiplex PCR; in TCRdb, only in-frame clones are kept and a portion is missing. This sample has about 97,000 clones, with about 96% found just once. The chain has TRBV29-1 and TRBJ1-2; D ambiguous. Sequencing was done on a sample of T cells isolated from PBMCs. This sequence originates from a human donor in good health. The CDR3 here is CSVVTGVGASGYTF. CDR3 DNA sequence: TGCAGCGTTGTGACGGGAGTGGGTGCTTCTGGCTACACCTTC.